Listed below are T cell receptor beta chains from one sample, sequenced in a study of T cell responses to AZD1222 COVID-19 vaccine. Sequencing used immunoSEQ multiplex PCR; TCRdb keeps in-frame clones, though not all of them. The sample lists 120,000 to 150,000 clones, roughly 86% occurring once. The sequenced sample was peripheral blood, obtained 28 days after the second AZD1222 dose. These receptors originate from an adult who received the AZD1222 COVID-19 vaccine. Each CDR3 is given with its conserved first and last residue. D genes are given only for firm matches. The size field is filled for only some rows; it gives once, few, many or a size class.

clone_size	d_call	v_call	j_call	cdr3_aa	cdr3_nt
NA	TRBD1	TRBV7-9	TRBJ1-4	CASSLTGGDEKLFF	TGTGCCAGCAGCTTGACAGGGGGGGATGAAAAACTGTTTTTT
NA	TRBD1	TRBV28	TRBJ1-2	CASSSTGTGTFGTF	TGTGCCAGCAGTTCCACCGGGACAGGGACTTTTGGGACCTTC
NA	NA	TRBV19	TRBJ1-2	CASRKQGYYGYTF	TGTGCCAGTAGAAAACAGGGCTACTATGGCTACACCTTC
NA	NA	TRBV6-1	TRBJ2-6	CASSEALIVTVRARSGANVLTF	TGTGCCAGCAGTGAAGCGCTTATAGTCACCGTGCGTGCCCGCTCTGGGGCCAACGTCCTGACTTTC
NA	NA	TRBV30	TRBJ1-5	CAWSVRGYQPQHF	TGTGCCTGGAGTGTGAGGGGGTATCAGCCCCAGCATTTT
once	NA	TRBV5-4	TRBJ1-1	CASTVGLNTEAFF	TGTGCCAGCACCGTGGGCCTGAACACTGAAGCTTTCTTT
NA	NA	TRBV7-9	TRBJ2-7	CASSLSLGQYAYEQYF	TGTGCCAGCAGCTTATCTCTTGGACAGTATGCCTACGAGCAGTACTTC
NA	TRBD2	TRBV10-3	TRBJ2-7	CAISESQRLAGTNEQYF	TGTGCCATCAGTGAGTCGCAGCGACTAGCGGGTACGAACGAGCAGTACTTC
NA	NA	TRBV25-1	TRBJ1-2	CASSGQVWGGYTF	TGTGCCAGCAGTGGACAGGTTTGGGGGGGCTACACCTTC
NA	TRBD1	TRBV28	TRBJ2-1	CASSLCRQGCEQFF	TGTGCCAGCAGTTTATGCCGACAGGGATGTGAGCAGTTCTTC
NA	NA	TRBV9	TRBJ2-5	CASSVVGIPQETQYF	TGTGCCAGCAGCGTAGTCGGTATACCTCAAGAGACCCAGTACTTC
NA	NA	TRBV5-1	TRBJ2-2	CASSLATANTGELFF	TGCGCCAGCAGCTTGGCGACAGCTAACACCGGGGAGCTGTTTTTT
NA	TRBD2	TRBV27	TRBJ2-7	CASTARRGDEQYF	TGTGCCAGCACTGCACGCCGGGGGGACGAGCAGTACTTC
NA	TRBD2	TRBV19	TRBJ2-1	CASSPIPGAGERDEQFF	TGTGCCAGTAGTCCCATCCCCGGAGCGGGAGAGAGAGATGAGCAGTTCTTC
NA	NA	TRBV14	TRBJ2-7	CASSQVPVEQYF	TGTGCCAGCAGCCAAGTCCCAGTCGAGCAGTACTTC
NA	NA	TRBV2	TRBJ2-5	CAISREAGWDQYF	TGTGCCATCTCGCGGGAAGCAGGGTGGGACCAGTACTTC
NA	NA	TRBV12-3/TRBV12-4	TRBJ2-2	CASTPAGELFF	TGTGCCAGCACCCCCGCCGGGGAGCTGTTTTTT
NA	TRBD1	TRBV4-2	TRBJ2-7	CASSQPGRTGGYEQYF	TGTGCCAGCAGCCAACCCGGCCGGACAGGGGGTTACGAGCAGTACTTC
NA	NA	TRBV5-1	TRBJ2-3	CASSWGRDSRFTDTQYF	TGCGCCAGCAGCTGGGGGCGGGACAGTCGATTTACAGATACGCAGTATTTT
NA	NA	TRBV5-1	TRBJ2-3	CASSYNRVPTDTQYF	TGCGCCAGCAGCTACAACAGGGTCCCAACAGATACGCAGTATTTT
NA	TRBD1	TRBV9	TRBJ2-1	CASSATPGQGVNEQFF	TGTGCCAGCAGCGCCACCCCGGGACAGGGGGTCAATGAGCAGTTCTTC
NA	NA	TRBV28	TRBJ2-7	CASSPGIFYEQYF	TGTGCCAGCAGCCCCGGGATCTTCTACGAGCAGTACTTC
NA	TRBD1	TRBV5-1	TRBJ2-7	CASSYGTGIYEQYF	TGCGCCAGCAGCTACGGGACAGGGATTTACGAGCAGTACTTC
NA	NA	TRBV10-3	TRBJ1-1	CAISDQIPSGPEAFF	TGTGCCATCAGTGACCAAATTCCCTCCGGGCCTGAAGCTTTCTTT
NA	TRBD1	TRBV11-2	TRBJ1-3	CASSWTGDSSGNTIYF	TGTGCCAGCAGCTGGACAGGGGATAGCTCTGGAAACACCATATATTTT
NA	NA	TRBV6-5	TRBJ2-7	CASSEGGHTYEQYF	TGTGCCAGCAGCGAGGGAGGACATACCTACGAGCAGTACTTC
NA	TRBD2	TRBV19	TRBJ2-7	CASSGTSLSYEQYF	TGTGCCAGTAGCGGGACTAGCCTGTCCTACGAGCAGTACTTC
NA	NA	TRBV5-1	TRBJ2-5	CASSLGGTPGTQYF	TGCGCCAGCAGCTTGGGGGGGACTCCGGGGACCCAGTACTTC
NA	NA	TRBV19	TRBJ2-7	CATSTRTVYEQYF	TGTGCCACTTCGACACGGACTGTCTACGAGCAGTACTTC
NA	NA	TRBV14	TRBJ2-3	CASSHAGATDTQYF	TGTGCCAGCAGCCACGCCGGTGCCACAGATACGCAGTATTTT
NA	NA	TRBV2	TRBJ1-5	CASANSNQPQHF	TGTGCCAGCGCCAATAGCAATCAGCCCCAGCATTTT
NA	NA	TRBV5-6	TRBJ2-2	CASSTNTGELFF	TGTGCCAGCAGCACTAACACCGGGGAGCTGTTTTTT
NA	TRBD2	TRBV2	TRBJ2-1	CASSRTSGGPYNEQFF	TGTGCCAGCAGTCGGACTAGCGGAGGGCCCTACAATGAGCAGTTCTTC
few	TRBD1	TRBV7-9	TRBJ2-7	CASSHSGTGNNEQYF	TGTGCCAGCAGCCATTCTGGGACAGGTAACAACGAGCAGTACTTC
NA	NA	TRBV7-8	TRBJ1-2	CASSLGGTLRGYTF	TGTGCCAGCAGCTTAGGAGGGACATTACGAGGCTACACCTTC
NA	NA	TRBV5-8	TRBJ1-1	CASTHDVWTEAFF	TGTGCCAGCACCCACGACGTTTGGACTGAAGCTTTCTTT
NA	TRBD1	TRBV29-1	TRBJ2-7	CSVVTGGYEQYF	TGCAGCGTTGTGACAGGGGGGTACGAGCAGTACTTC
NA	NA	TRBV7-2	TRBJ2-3	CASSRGGQKSTDTQYF	TGTGCCAGCAGCCGGGGCGGACAGAAGAGCACAGATACGCAGTATTTT
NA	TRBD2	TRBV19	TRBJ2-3	CASSSGLAGYASTDTQYF	TGTGCCAGTAGTTCCGGGCTAGCGGGTTACGCTAGCACAGATACGCAGTATTTT
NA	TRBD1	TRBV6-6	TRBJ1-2	CASRLPGQGAGYGYTF	TGTGCCAGCAGGCTTCCTGGACAGGGGGCCGGCTATGGCTACACCTTC
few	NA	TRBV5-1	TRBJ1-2	CASSLAVNYGYTF	TGCGCCAGCAGCTTGGCGGTTAACTATGGCTACACCTTC
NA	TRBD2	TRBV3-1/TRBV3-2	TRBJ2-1	CASSHTGLAGGGEQFF	TGTGCCAGCAGCCATACCGGACTAGCGGGCGGCGGCGAGCAGTTCTTC
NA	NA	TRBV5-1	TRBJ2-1	CASTGTGGADEQFF	TGCGCCAGCACGGGGACTGGGGGGGCGGATGAGCAGTTCTTC
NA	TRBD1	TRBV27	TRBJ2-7	CASERTGGYEQYF	TGTGCCAGCGAGAGGACAGGAGGCTACGAGCAGTACTTC
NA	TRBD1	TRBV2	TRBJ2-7	CASTWQGAGEQYF	TGTGCCAGCACCTGGCAGGGGGCGGGCGAGCAGTACTTC
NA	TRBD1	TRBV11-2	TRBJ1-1	CASSQGAWTEAFF	TGTGCCAGCAGCCAGGGGGCTTGGACTGAAGCTTTCTTT
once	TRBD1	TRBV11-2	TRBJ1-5	CASSGTASNQPQHF	TGTGCCAGCAGCGGGACAGCTAGCAATCAGCCCCAGCATTTT
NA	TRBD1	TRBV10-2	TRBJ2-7	CASSGQGASSYEQYF	TGCGCCAGCAGTGGACAGGGGGCAAGCTCCTACGAGCAGTACTTC
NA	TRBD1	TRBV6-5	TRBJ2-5	CASRGTGEETQYF	TGTGCCAGCAGGGGGACAGGGGAAGAGACCCAGTACTTC